Shown below are 9 T cell receptor beta chains from a single sample sequenced in a study of CD8+CD57+ T cells in acquired aplastic anemia. TCR beta VDJ combinations and CDR3 sequences were profiled from genomic DNA. TCRdb reprocessed the reads with MiXCR, giving one entry per CDR3 protein. Of more than 150,000 distinct CDR3 sequences detected, about three fifths appear once; the ten largest clones hold approximately 44%. The sample consisted of sorted CD4+, CD8+, or CD8+CD57+ T cells (not recorded which) from PBMCs. The receptors were gathered from a human donor with severe aplastic anemia or a healthy control (not recorded which).

This clonotype has at least ten counts. J is TRBJ2-5 and V is TRBV7-9; 13 bases match TRBD2. Unmatched junction bases numbered 4, after V lost 4 bases and J lost 5 bases. CDR3 length: 15 residues. The germline CDR1 and CDR2 sequences are SEHNR and FQNEAQ (reference sequence). CDR3 in amino acids: CASSSTSGGAETQYF. In DNA, the CDR3 is TGTGCCAGCAGCTCCACTAGCGGGGGGGCGGAGACCCAGTACTTC.

Here the CDR3 DNA reads TGTGCCAGCAGCGCCTATGCAGGGGATGAGCAGTTCTTC. Residues: CASSAYAGDEQFF. V and J are TRBV9 and TRBJ2-1, with D perhaps matching TRBD1 (6 bases). Germline V lookup: CDR1 SGDLS, CDR2 YYNGEE. V was shortened by 3 bases and J by 8 bases, with 12 bases between the two germline ends. The length of the CDR3 is 13 residues.

This clonotype was recorded a few times. J is TRBJ2-2 and V is TRBV5-6; 7 positions agree with TRBD1. Germline CDR1 SGHDT, CDR2 YYEEEE. The CDR3 spans 16 residues. With 1 base clipped from V and 0 bases from J, the junction kept 3 bases outside the gene matches. The CDR3 region is CASSLLGGSNTGELFF. CDR3 sequence (DNA): TGTGCCAGCAGCTTGTTAGGGGGCTCGAACACCGGGGAGCTGTTTTTT.

The chain has TRBV29-1 and TRBJ2-7, with D perhaps being TRBD1 or TRBD2 (5 bases each). Per germline, CDR1 SQVTM and CDR2 ANQGSEA. This CDR3 has 11 amino acids. Trimming took 8 bases from V and 5 from J, leaving 13 bases between them. The CDR3 nucleotides are TGCAGCAGTTACGAGGGGAACGAGCAGTACTTC. It translates to CSSYEGNEQYF.

This chain uses TRBV5-1 with TRBJ2-7; D unresolved. The CDR3 sequence is 15 residues long. V was trimmed by 0 bases and J by 0 bases, leaving 10 bases between them. The germline CDR1 and CDR2 sequences are SGHRS and YFSETQ. DNA for the CDR3: TGCGCCAGCAGCTTGGGCCTTCAGACCTCCTACGAGCAGTACTTC. It encodes CASSLGLQTSYEQYF.

The rearrangement joins TRBV10-2 to TRBJ2-7; D unresolved. Trimming took 5 bases from V and 5 from J, leaving 10 bases between them. The CDR3 has 12 residues. Per germline, CDR1 WSHSY and CDR2 SAAADI. CDR3 sequence reads: CASSFTWNEQYF. CDR3 DNA sequence: TGCGCCAGCAGTTTCACTTGGAACGAGCAGTACTTC.

V and J are TRBV10-3 and TRBJ2-1; D is undetermined. CDR1 and CDR2 from the germline V gene are ENHRY and SYGVKD. This CDR3 has 14 amino acids. The V and J ends lost 0 bases and 9 bases respectively, with 12 bases between them. The CDR3 sequence: CAISESDGWSEQFF. The CDR3 DNA follows: TGTGCCATCAGTGAGTCGGATGGGTGGAGTGAGCAGTTCTTC.

The genes are TRBV10-1 and TRBJ1-5; 9 nucleotides line up with TRBD1. CDR3 length: 17 residues. Trimming removed 7 bases from V and 0 bases from J; junction bases left unmatched: 10. CDR1 and CDR2 (germline): WNHNN, SYGVQD (reference sequence). The CDR3 nucleotides read TGCGCCAGCACCCTACAGGGGGCAATCCTTAGCAATCAGCCCCAGCATTTT. Amino acids: CASTLQGAILSNQPQHF.

The gene calls are TRBV29-1 and TRBJ2-7; TRBD2 is a possible D gene (5 bases). Trimming removed 7 bases at V and 9 bases at J, with 16 bases between. Germline lookup yields CDR1 SQVTM and CDR2 ANQGSEA. CDR3 length: 11 residues. In DNA form, the CDR3 reads TGCAGCGGGATCTGGACTTCCCTGCAGTACTTC. It yields the protein CSGIWTSLQYF.